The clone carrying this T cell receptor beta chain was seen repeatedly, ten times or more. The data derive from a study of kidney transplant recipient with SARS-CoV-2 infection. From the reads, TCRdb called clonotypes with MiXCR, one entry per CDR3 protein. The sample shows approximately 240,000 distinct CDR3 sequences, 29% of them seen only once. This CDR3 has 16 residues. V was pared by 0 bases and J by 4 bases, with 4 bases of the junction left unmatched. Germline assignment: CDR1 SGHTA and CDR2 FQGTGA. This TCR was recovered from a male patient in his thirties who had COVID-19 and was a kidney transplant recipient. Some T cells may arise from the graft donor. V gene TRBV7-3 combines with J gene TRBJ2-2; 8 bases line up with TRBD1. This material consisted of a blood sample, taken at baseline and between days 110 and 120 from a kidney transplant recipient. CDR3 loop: CASSLTTGVRTGELFF. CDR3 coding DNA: TGTGCCAGCAGCTTAACGACAGGGGTTCGCACCGGGGAGCTGTTTTTT.